One sample yielded the 10 T cell receptor beta chains listed below, sequenced in a study of cytomegalovirus exposure and HLA in healthy donors. Both 60 Vbeta primers and 13 Jbeta primers went into the PCR. Repertoires were generated with immunoSEQ multiplex PCR, while TCRdb's copy carries only in-frame clones and drops some. The table includes around 130,000 clones, approximately 80% detected once. Sequencing was carried out using PBMCs. All receptors derive from a girl aged 2 to 9 in good health and CMV-seronegative.

This clone was seen only a few times. The CDR3 reads CASSFSSGGSTDTQYF. The CDR3 DNA reads as TGTGCCAGCAGCTTTAGCAGCGGGGGTTCCACAGATACGCAGTATTTT. This sequence joins TRBV7-6 and TRBJ2-3; 8 nucleotides line up with TRBD2. In germline, CDR1 is SGHVS, CDR2 FNYEAQ. After removal of 3 bases from V and 2 bases from J, the junction contained 7 bases not matched to a gene. The CDR3 spans 16 residues.

The rearrangement joins TRBV11-2 to TRBJ2-7; 13 positions match TRBD2. Germline values: CDR1 SGHAT, CDR2 FQNNGV. Trimming cost V 6 bases and J 2 bases; bases outside gene matches: 7. The length of the CDR3 is 16 residues. CDR3 protein: CASSYTGTSGTYEQYF. For the CDR3, the DNA is TGTGCCAGCAGTTATACCGGGACTAGCGGGACCTACGAGCAGTACTTC.

The V call is TRBV19, the J call TRBJ2-1, with 9 bases aligning to TRBD2. Unmatched junction bases numbered 17, after V lost 5 bases and J lost 0 bases. CDR1 and CDR2 (germline): LNHDA, SQIVND (reference sequence). This CDR3 contains 20 residues. This chain's CDR3 is CASSPALGLAPLSSYNEQFF. CDR3 bases: TGTGCCAGTAGTCCTGCCCTCGGACTAGCGCCATTAAGCTCCTACAATGAGCAGTTCTTC.

DNA of the CDR3: TGTGCCAGCACCTTTGCGGGGGCCTACGAGCAGTACTTC. Translating it yields CASTFAGAYEQYF. The J gene is TRBJ2-7, the V gene TRBV6-5, with 7 bases fitting TRBD2. Germline CDR1 and CDR2: MNHEY and SVGAGI. Trimming removed 7 bases from V and 2 bases from J; junction bases left unmatched: 5. This CDR3 has 13 residues.

V usage is TRBV29-1 and J usage is TRBJ1-4, with TRBD1 matching 8 bases. Germline CDR1 reads SQVTM; CDR2 reads ANQGSEA. The junction had 8 bases not matched to a gene; V was cut back by 0 bases and J by 8 bases. This CDR3 has 15 amino acids. The CDR3 reads CSVEDGQGAGEKLFF. The CDR3 region has the DNA TGCAGCGTTGAAGACGGGCAGGGGGCGGGGGAAAAACTGTTTTTT.

This clone was counted between two and nine times. CDR3 DNA: TGTGCCAGCAGCCCAGCAACAGGCCTGTCGGATACGCAGTATTTT. Its protein product is CASSPATGLSDTQYF. This chain uses TRBV7-9 with TRBJ2-3; possible D gene TRBD1, 5 bases. There are 15 residues in the CDR3. From germline, CDR1 is SEHNR and CDR2 FQNEAQ (reference sequence). V dropped 5 bases and J dropped 6 bases, with 18 bases sitting between them.

This rearrangement joins TRBV5-1 to TRBJ1-1; the match to TRBD1 covers 7 bases. Germline V gives CDR1 SGHRS, CDR2 YFSETQ. V was pared by 4 bases and J by 5 bases, with 11 bases of the junction left unmatched. CDR3 length equals 15 residues. The DNA of the CDR3 is TGCGCCAGCAGCAGCTACAGGGGAAGTCAGACTGAAGCTTTCTTT. Its protein product is CASSSYRGSQTEAFF.

This clone appeared a single time. The chain is built from TRBV4-2 and TRBJ2-6, with D maybe TRBD2 (7 bases). The V gene lost 1 base and the J gene lost 0 bases, with 13 bases spanning the gap. The CDR3 totals 18 residues. Germline V gene data show CDR1 as LGHNA and CDR2 as YNFKEQ. The chain's CDR3 is CASSQVGRGSSGANVLTF. The CDR3 DNA reads as TGTGCCAGCAGCCAAGTGGGGAGGGGGAGCTCTGGGGCCAACGTCCTGACTTTC.

The V and J genes are TRBV4-1 and TRBJ2-3, with D tentatively TRBD2 (5 bases). V gave up 1 base and J gave up 4 bases, with 18 bases separating them. The germline V gene has CDR1 MGHRA and CDR2 YSYEKL. CDR3 length equals 17 residues. The CDR3: CASSQGPTRGMSDTQYF. DNA for the CDR3: TGCGCCAGCAGCCAAGGTCCCACTCGAGGGATGTCAGATACGCAGTATTTT.

This chain links TRBV19 with TRBJ2-3; 7 bases are shared with TRBD1. Germline trimming cut 6 bases from V and 4 bases from J; bases unmatched to any gene: 10. Germline V lookup: CDR1 LNHDA, CDR2 SQIVND (reference sequence). There are 15 residues in the CDR3. As DNA, the CDR3 is TGTGCCAGTAGGACAGGGTTCTACCACGCAGATACGCAGTATTTT. Its translation is CASRTGFYHADTQYF.